The 29 T cell receptor beta chains below all came from one sample that was sequenced in a study of blood T cell repertoires in COVID-19. This table comes from immunoSEQ multiplex PCR, and its TCRdb copy is limited to in-frame clones, with some not included. Found here are some 150,000 clones, approximately 89% of them singletons; the top ten hold under 2%. What was sequenced was peripheral blood. The origin of the receptors is a human donor in a cohort sampled during active COVID-19.

The chain links TRBV9 to TRBJ2-7, with TRBD1 as a possible D gene (7 bases). V shed 4 bases and J shed 8 bases, with 16 bases lying between them. The CDR3 consists of 13 residues. Germline V gives CDR1 SGDLS, CDR2 YYNGEE. CDR3 sequence: CASSSPGGIKQYF. CDR3 sequence (DNA): TGTGCCAGCAGCTCCCCAGGGGGGATTAAGCAGTACTTC. The whole variable domain, remainder taken from reference TRBV9 and TRBJ2-7, is DSGVTQTPKHLITATGQRVTLRCSPRSGDLSVYWYQQSLDQGLQFLIQYYNGEERAKGNILERFSAQQFPDLHSELNLSSLELGDSALYFCASSSPGGIKQYFGPGTRLTVT.

This clone was seen only once. The chain combines TRBV5-1 with TRBJ1-6; 7 nucleotides line up with TRBD1. CDR3 length equals 16 residues. Germline V lookup: CDR1 SGHRS, CDR2 YFSETQ. After removal of 2 bases from V and 8 bases from J, the junction contained 10 bases not matched to a gene. In DNA, the CDR3 is TGCGCCAGCAGCTTAAGGGGGCCAAGTACCGATTCACCCCTCCACTTT. It translates to CASSLRGPSTDSPLHF.

The rearrangement uses TRBV29-1 and TRBJ2-3; D may be TRBD1 (7 bases). The germline CDR1 and CDR2 sequences are SQVTM and ANQGSEA. V shed 4 bases and J shed 4 bases, with 15 bases lying between them. The CDR3 spans 14 residues. CDR3 protein: CSVGVGGGADTQYF. The CDR3 nucleotides are TGCAGCGTTGGGGTAGGGGGCGGGGCAGATACGCAGTATTTT.

The chain recombines TRBV5-8 with TRBJ2-1; TRBD1 aligns across 7 bases. J lost 3 bases, V lost 4 bases, and 7 bases had no gene match. Germline loops: CDR1 SGHTS, CDR2 YDEGEE. This CDR3 is 15 amino acids long. CDR3 region: CASSPQGDGYNEQFF. CDR3 nucleotides: TGTGCCAGCAGCCCCCAGGGGGACGGCTACAATGAGCAGTTCTTC. The variable domain in full, completed from reference TRBV5-8 and TRBJ2-1, reads EAGVTQSPTHLIKTRGQQATLRCSPISGHTSVYWYQQALGLGLQFLLWYDEGEERNRGNFPPRFSGRQFPNYSSELNVNALELEDSALYLCASSPQGDGYNEQFFGPGTRLTVL.

This clone was seen only once. This chain connects TRBV6-5 to TRBJ1-5; D not resolved. There are 15 residues in the CDR3. CDR1 and CDR2 (germline): MNHEY, SVGAGI. The ends were cut back, 6 bases at V and 0 bases at J, with 12 bases in the middle. The CDR3 region has the DNA TGTGCCAGCAGAGCACGGTACCTTAGCAATCAGCCCCAGCATTTT. Its translation is CASRARYLSNQPQHF.

The V and J genes are TRBV6-5 and TRBJ2-2, with 9 positions matching TRBD1. After removal of 6 bases from V and 6 bases from J, the junction contained 5 bases not matched to a gene. The V gene's germline CDR1 is MNHEY and CDR2 SVGAGI. The CDR3 extends over 14 amino acids. The CDR3 here is CASRQGAGAGELFF. CDR3 sequence (DNA): TGTGCCAGCAGACAGGGGGCGGGAGCCGGGGAGCTGTTTTTT.

V usage is TRBV10-3 and J usage is TRBJ2-7, with 8 bases that match TRBD2. In germline, CDR1 is ENHRY, CDR2 SYGVKD. The length of the CDR3 is 14 residues. Losses at the gene ends were 11 bases for V and 4 bases for J; bases not matched to a gene: 13. This CDR3 is CASWGGSSGYEQYF. In nucleotides, the CDR3 is TGTGCCTCCTGGGGGGGCTCTAGCGGGTACGAGCAGTACTTC.

This CDR3 is CASSEGDRVSNEQFF. The CDR3 DNA is TGCGCCAGCAGCGAAGGGGACAGGGTCTCCAATGAGCAGTTCTTC. The chain joins TRBV4-3 to TRBJ2-1, with 9 bases lining up with TRBD1. With V trimmed by 5 bases and J by 6 bases, 8 bases remained unmatched. The CDR3 consists of 15 residues. Looked up from germline, CDR1 is LGHNA and CDR2 is YSLEER.

The chain joins TRBV7-3 to TRBJ2-1, with TRBD2 identical over 10 bases. Germline values: CDR1 SGHTA, CDR2 FQGTGA. Trimming at V came to 5 bases and at J to 9 bases, leaving 16 bases not matched to a gene. The CDR3 has 17 amino acids. The chain's CDR3 is CASSQPSGTSELSEQFF. The CDR3 DNA reads as TGTGCCAGCAGCCAGCCGTCCGGGACTAGCGAATTAAGTGAGCAGTTCTTC.

This chain uses TRBV6-4 with TRBJ2-3, with TRBD1 identical over 7 bases. Germline loops: CDR1 MRHNA, CDR2 SNTAGT. The CDR3 runs to 16 residues. J gave up 3 bases and V 0 bases, and 6 bases lay outside the gene matches. The CDR3 DNA is TGTGCCAGCAGTGACTCTCGGGACAGTAATACAGATACGCAGTATTTT. It codes for CASSDSRDSNTDTQYF.

The rearrangement joins TRBV30 to TRBJ2-3, with 7 nucleotides matching TRBD2. Germline-derived CDR1 and CDR2 are GTSNPN and SVGIG (reference sequence). J was trimmed by 0 bases and V by 0 bases; bases with no gene match: 6. This CDR3 is built from 16 residues. CDR3 sequence: CAWSVLLGGSTDTQYF. The CDR3 coding sequence is TGTGCCTGGAGTGTACTATTGGGGGGGAGCACAGATACGCAGTATTTT.

This rearrangement joins TRBV19 to TRBJ1-6; D not certain. Trimming pared 3 bases from V and 7 bases from J, leaving 13 bases between. This CDR3 is 15 amino acids long. Germline V gene sequence: CDR1 LNHDA, CDR2 SQIVND (reference sequence). The CDR3 region has the DNA TGTGCCAGTAGTATCGAAGGCGGTATGAATTCACCCCTCCACTTT. This encodes CASSIEGGMNSPLHF.

This clone has just one count. CDR3 amino acids: CASSGRDRNYGYTF. The DNA of the CDR3 is TGCGCCAGCAGCGGCCGGGACAGGAACTATGGCTACACCTTC. The chain links TRBV5-1 to TRBJ1-2; 8 bases match TRBD1. The CDR3 extends over 14 amino acids. V lost 4 bases, J lost 2 bases, and 4 bases stayed unmatched. Germline lookup yields CDR1 SGHRS and CDR2 YFSETQ.

The genes are TRBV11-2 and TRBJ1-5, with D unresolved. This CDR3 comprises 15 residues. CDR1 is SGHAT and CDR2 is FQNNGV in the germline V gene. The V gene lost 2 bases and the J gene lost 5 bases, with 13 bases spanning the gap. In DNA form, the CDR3 reads TGTGCCAGCAGCTTAACTCCTGTCGGGGATCAGCCCCAGCATTTT. This translates into CASSLTPVGDQPQHF.

The DNA of the CDR3 is TGTGCCAGCAGCCAAGATGAGGCGGGGGGGCCAGTAAATACGCAGTATTTT. Translated, it gives CASSQDEAGGPVNTQYF. The V call is TRBV4-2, the J call TRBJ2-3, with 9 bases lining up with TRBD2. The CDR3 length is 17 residues. Trimming removed 0 bases from V and 7 bases from J; junction bases left unmatched: 11. Germline CDR1 reads LGHNA; CDR2 reads YNFKEQ.

This chain uses TRBV30 with TRBJ2-1, with D perhaps matching TRBD1 (5 bases). V was cut by 8 bases and J by 3 bases, with 17 bases left in between. Germline lookup yields CDR1 GTSNPN and CDR2 SVGIG (reference sequence). The length of the CDR3 is 14 residues. The CDR3, as DNA: TGTGCCCCCAGGGTAGGTGCCTTCTACAATGAGCAGTTCTTC. It codes for CAPRVGAFYNEQFF.

As DNA, the CDR3 is TGCGCCAGCAGTCCCACACTGAGGACTGAAGCTTTCTTT. Amino acids: CASSPTLRTEAFF. V gene TRBV5-1 combines with J gene TRBJ1-1; no clear D. There are 13 residues in the CDR3. The ends were cut back, 5 bases at V and 5 bases at J, with 13 bases in the middle. The germline V gene has CDR1 SGHRS and CDR2 YFSETQ.

The chain employs TRBV11-2 and TRBJ1-4; D may be TRBD1 (6 bases). Germline V lookup: CDR1 SGHAT, CDR2 FQNNGV. V lost 2 bases, J lost 8 bases, and 12 bases lay in between. This CDR3 contains 14 residues. The CDR3: CASSLNRVGEKLFF. The CDR3 DNA sequence: TGTGCCAGCAGCTTAAACAGGGTCGGGGAAAAACTGTTTTTT.

This clone showed up just a few times. The genes are TRBV5-1 and TRBJ1-1, with 9 bases lining up with TRBD1. CDR1 is SGHRS and CDR2 is YFSETQ in the germline V gene. CDR3 size: 13 residues. The trim removed 0 bases at V and 10 bases at J, leaving 4 bases unmatched. In nucleotides, the CDR3 is TGCGCCAGCAGCTTGGAACAGGACAGGGGAGCTTTCTTT. This gives the protein CASSLEQDRGAFF.

This chain uses TRBV7-2 with TRBJ1-2; 10 bases are a match to TRBD1. This CDR3 contains 16 residues. The J segment lost 0 bases and the V segment lost 4 bases, leaving 5 bases of the junction unmatched. Looked up from germline, CDR1 is SGHTA and CDR2 is FQGNSA. CDR3 sequence: CASSYRGTGANYGYTF. CDR3 DNA: TGTGCCAGCAGCTACAGGGGGACAGGGGCTAACTATGGCTACACCTTC.

The chain couples TRBV18 to TRBJ1-3; TRBD1 might be the D (6 bases). V gave up 1 base and J gave up 3 bases, with 10 bases separating them. Germline V CDR1 and CDR2: KGHSH, LQKENI. The CDR3 loop spans 15 amino acids. The CDR3, as DNA: TGTGCCAGCTCACCACTCACAGGGAATGGAAACACCATATATTTT. Its translation: CASSPLTGNGNTIYF.

The V and J genes are TRBV7-9 and TRBJ2-7, with 11 bases fitting TRBD1. Germline lookup yields CDR1 SEHNR and CDR2 FQNEAQ (reference sequence). This CDR3 spans 14 amino acids. With V trimmed by 5 bases and J by 7 bases, 7 bases remained unmatched. The CDR3 bases are TGTGCCAGCAGCCTCGGACAGGGGGCTGAAGAGCAGTACTTC. Translation: CASSLGQGAEEQYF.

The chain employs TRBV9 and TRBJ2-1; D is perhaps TRBD2 (6 bases). Germline V gives CDR1 SGDLS, CDR2 YYNGEE. This CDR3 contains 14 residues. V was clipped by 0 bases and J by 8 bases, with 12 bases between them. The chain's CDR3 is CASSVGLVLDEQFF. The CDR3 DNA reads as TGTGCCAGCAGCGTAGGACTAGTCTTGGATGAGCAGTTCTTC.

The genes are TRBV10-3 and TRBJ1-1, with 11 bases lining up with TRBD1. This CDR3 region has 15 residues. V was clipped by 3 bases and J by 3 bases; unmatched bases: 3. Germline V gene lookup returns CDR1 ENHRY and CDR2 SYGVKD. The DNA of the CDR3 is TGTGCCATCAGTGAACCGGGACAGGGGGACACTGAAGCTTTCTTT. Translation: CAISEPGQGDTEAFF.

This chain connects TRBV5-4 to TRBJ2-3; D not certain. With 4 bases removed from V and 2 bases from J, the gap between germline ends came to 5 bases. The CDR3 runs to 12 residues. The germline V gene encodes CDR1 SGHNT and CDR2 YYREEE (reference sequence). The CDR3 loop reads CASSVHTDTQYF. CDR3 bases: TGTGCCAGCAGCGTTCACACAGATACGCAGTATTTT.

The chain has TRBV30 and TRBJ2-3, with unresolved D. This CDR3 has 12 residues. From germline, CDR1 is GTSNPN and CDR2 SVGIG (reference sequence). V was pared by 0 bases and J by 4 bases, with 5 bases between. CDR3: CAWSVSSDTQYF. As DNA, the CDR3 is TGTGCCTGGAGTGTTAGCTCAGATACGCAGTATTTT.

This sequence joins TRBV6-2 or TRBV6-3 and TRBJ2-3; 12 nucleotides match TRBD2. The CDR3 loop spans 17 amino acids. With V trimmed by 5 bases and J by 2 bases, 8 bases remained unmatched. The germline V gene has CDR1 MNHEY and CDR2 SVGEGT. The CDR3 DNA reads TGTGCCAGCAGTGGGTGGACTAGCGGGGCCATCACAGATACGCAGTATTTT. Protein product: CASSGWTSGAITDTQYF.

V gene TRBV7-8 combines with J gene TRBJ2-6, with TRBD2 as a possible D gene (5 bases). The CDR3 length is 19 residues. The ends were cut back, 2 bases at V and 0 bases at J, with 17 bases in the middle. CDR1 is SGHVS and CDR2 is FQNEAQ in the germline V gene. CDR3 in amino acids: CASSLNRTLVYSGANVLTF. CDR3 sequence (DNA): TGTGCCAGCAGCTTAAATCGGACTCTAGTGTACTCTGGGGCCAACGTCCTGACTTTC.

V is TRBV5-8 and J is TRBJ2-1; TRBD2 matches at 11 bases. V shed 1 base and J 8 bases; nucleotides not matched to a gene: 5. CDR3 length equals 15 residues. CDR1 SGHTS and CDR2 YDEGEE come from the germline V gene. Written as DNA, the CDR3 is TGTGCCAGCAGCTTGACACTAGCGGGGGACGATGAGCAGTTCTTC. Amino acids: CASSLTLAGDDEQFF.